This TCR beta chain comes out of a study of blood T cell repertoires in COVID-19. Study context: Acute and convalescent COVID-19 samples came from the United States, Italy and Spain. The analysed material was cDNA or gDNA that came from T cells, B-cell-depleted T cells, or PBMCs.

Under the authors' procedure: Reference gene primer amplification in the assay estimated nucleated cell counts. TCRdb's copy holds only in-frame clones and misses some; the assay was immunoSEQ multiplex PCR. V, J and clone size reflect that table, while D and trimming were determined from the DNA. The sample has about 70,000 clones, 81% seen once. This clone was counted only a few times. This CDR3 has 15 amino acids. The J segment lost 6 bases and the V segment lost 2 bases, leaving 6 bases of the junction unmatched. Germline V lookup: CDR1 LGHNA, CDR2 YNFKEQ. The chain uses TRBV4-2 and TRBJ2-7, with 11 bases identical to TRBD2. Sequencing used peripheral blood. This clonotype was sampled from a woman in her seventies with acute or convalescent COVID-19. In DNA, the CDR3 is TGTGCCAGCAGCCAATCGGGACTAGCGGCCCCCGAGCAGTACTTC. It is translated as CASSQSGLAAPEQYF.